This is a list of T cell receptor beta chains from one sample in a study of T-cell memory formation after mild COVID-19. A single record per CDR3 protein comes from TCRdb applying MiXCR to the 5' RACE reads. This table has 220,000 or so distinct CDR3 sequences, more than 8% appearing once. Sequencing input: PBMCs or a T cell subset sorted from them (not recorded which). The origin of the receptors is a young man who had mild COVID-19 (a few samples of this study predate the infection). Cell type and time point are not known. Both conserved end residues are part of each CDR3. The order of the fields is D gene, clone size, J gene, V gene, CDR3 DNA, CDR3 protein. The D gene is left open where the match is weak. The listing skips clone size in some rows; elsewhere it reads once, few, many or a size class.

D: TRBD1
size: few
J: TRBJ2-2
V: TRBV9
DNA: TGTGCCAGCAGCGTAGGGGCAGGGGGCAGCACCGGGGAGCTGTTTTTT
CDR3: CASSVGAGGSTGELFF

D: .
size: few
J: TRBJ2-6
V: TRBV7-3
DNA: TGTGCCAGCAGCTTAGTGGGGAGTAACACTGGGGCCAACGTCCTGACTTTC
CDR3: CASSLVGSNTGANVLTF

D: TRBD2
size: .
J: TRBJ2-5
V: TRBV15
DNA: TGTGCCACCAGCGGCGGGGGGGATCAGCAGACCCAGTACTTC
CDR3: CATSGGGDQQTQYF

D: .
size: many
J: TRBJ1-1
V: TRBV12-3/TRBV12-4
DNA: TGTGCCAGCAGTTTGGCCTCGGGGACTGAAGCTTTCTTT
CDR3: CASSLASGTEAFF

D: .
size: many
J: TRBJ2-2
V: TRBV7-8
DNA: TGTGCCAGCAGCTTAGGGGACCCCGAGGGTGGGGAGCTGTTTTTT
CDR3: CASSLGDPEGGELFF

D: TRBD1
size: .
J: TRBJ2-7
V: TRBV19
DNA: TGTGCCAGTAGCCGCGGACTCGGGACAGGGGCAGTCCAGCACTTC
CDR3: CASSRGLGTGAVQHF

D: .
size: .
J: TRBJ1-2
V: TRBV20-1
DNA: TGCAGTGTTTTTGGTCCCCCGGGCTACACCTTC
CDR3: CSVFGPPGYTF

D: TRBD1
size: many
J: TRBJ1-1
V: TRBV5-1
DNA: TGCGCCAGCAGCTTGGTAGGGACAGGGGTGCGAAAGGGGAACACTGAAGCTTTCTTT
CDR3: CASSLVGTGVRKGNTEAFF

D: TRBD1
size: many
J: TRBJ1-5
V: TRBV9
DNA: TGTGCCAGCAGCCATCATGGACGAGGGGACAGCCGGAATCAGCCCCAGCATTTT
CDR3: CASSHHGRGDSRNQPQHF

D: .
size: few
J: TRBJ1-1
V: TRBV7-3
DNA: TGTGCCAGCAGCTTAACTGGTGGCACCCTGGCCACTGAAGCTTTCTTT
CDR3: CASSLTGGTLATEAFF

D: TRBD2
size: many
J: TRBJ2-3
V: TRBV12-3/TRBV12-4
DNA: TGTGCCAGCAGGACCGATTACGTGGGACTAGCGGGGGCTTCGGATACGCAGTATTTT
CDR3: CASRTDYVGLAGASDTQYF

D: .
size: few
J: TRBJ1-2
V: TRBV4-1
DNA: TGCGCCAGCAGCCAAGGGGCACACAGTGCCTTCTTTGGCTACACCTTC
CDR3: CASSQGAHSAFFGYTF

D: TRBD1
size: many
J: TRBJ2-7
V: TRBV7-9
DNA: TGTGCCAGCAAACAACAGGGGGGCTCCTACGAGCAGTACTTC
CDR3: CASKQQGGSYEQYF

D: .
size: many
J: TRBJ2-7
V: TRBV7-2
DNA: TGTGCCAGCAGCGCATCAGGCTCCTCCTACGAGCAGTACTTC
CDR3: CASSASGSSYEQYF

D: TRBD1
size: few
J: TRBJ2-5
V: TRBV5-1
DNA: TGCGCCAGCACCCTTGGGACAGGGGTTCGGGAGACCCAGTACTTC
CDR3: CASTLGTGVRETQYF

D: .
size: few
J: TRBJ1-1
V: TRBV12-3/TRBV12-4
DNA: TGTGCCAGCAGGGAGGGGTTGAACACTGAAGCTTTCTTT
CDR3: CASREGLNTEAFF

D: .
size: .
J: TRBJ2-5
V: TRBV14
DNA: TGTGCCAGCAGCGGCCAGGCTGGGGAGACCCAGTACTTC
CDR3: CASSGQAGETQYF

D: .
size: .
J: TRBJ2-7
V: TRBV28
DNA: TGTGCCAGCAGCTCTCCCGGGACCCGGACCTCCTACGAGCAGTACTTC
CDR3: CASSSPGTRTSYEQYF

D: TRBD1
size: many
J: TRBJ1-5
V: TRBV12-3/TRBV12-4
DNA: TGTGCCAGCAGTCTCCAGGGACAGGACAATCAGCCCCAGCATTTT
CDR3: CASSLQGQDNQPQHF

D: .
size: .
J: TRBJ2-2
V: TRBV4-3
DNA: TGCGCCAGCAGCCAGAACCATCGATGGGTCGTCCAGTCACAATTGAACACCGGGGAGCTGTTTTTT
CDR3: CASSQNHRWVVQSQLNTGELFF

D: .
size: few
J: TRBJ1-1
V: TRBV6-2/TRBV6-3
DNA: TGTGCCAGCAGTTACCTAGCGCGGGGTACTGAAGCTTTCTTT
CDR3: CASSYLARGTEAFF

D: TRBD1
size: .
J: TRBJ2-5
V: TRBV29-1
DNA: TGCAGCGTTGGGACCCCAGGGGGAGAGACCCAGTACTTC
CDR3: CSVGTPGGETQYF

D: .
size: few
J: TRBJ2-5
V: TRBV5-1
DNA: TGCGCCAGCAGCTTCGAGCGGAATCCTCCAGAGACCCAGTACTTC
CDR3: CASSFERNPPETQYF

D: .
size: few
J: TRBJ2-7
V: TRBV5-1
DNA: TGCGCCAGCAGCCTCTTGGACAACTACGAGCAGTACTTC
CDR3: CASSLLDNYEQYF